Listed below are T cell receptor beta chains from one sample, sequenced in a study of cytomegalovirus exposure and HLA in healthy donors. TCRdb's table, derived via immunoSEQ multiplex PCR, lists solely in-frame clones and lacks some. Among approximately 110,000 clones listed, about nine tenths were seen once. The sample consisted of PBMCs. These receptors were obtained from a woman aged 18-35 years in good health and CMV-seronegative. CDR3s include the opening cysteine and the closing phenylalanine or tryptophan. The D gene is left open where the match is weak. Clone sizes are given selectively: once, few, many, or a class where the clone is expanded.

>NA|TRBV7-2|TRBD1|TRBJ1-5
CASSLTGQAKYQPQHF
TGTGCCAGCAGCTTAACGGGACAGGCAAAATATCAGCCCCAGCATTTT
>NA|TRBV28|TRBD1|TRBJ1-1
CASSPGQGTEAFF
TGTGCCAGCAGTCCGGGACAGGGTACTGAAGCTTTCTTT
>NA|TRBV19|TRBD1|TRBJ1-4
CASRAGTGEKLFF
TGTGCCAGTCGGGCCGGGACAGGCGAAAAACTGTTTTTT
>NA|TRBV19|NA|TRBJ2-7
CASSPGQSYEQYF
TGTGCCAGTAGTCCTGGACAGAGCTACGAGCAGTACTTC
>NA|TRBV4-2|TRBD2|TRBJ2-1
CASSQDPLGLTHNEQFF
TGTGCCAGCAGCCAAGATCCTTTGGGACTAACGCACAATGAGCAGTTCTTC
>NA|TRBV30|NA|TRBJ1-2
CAWGDGGDGYTF
TGTGCCTGGGGAGACGGAGGAGATGGCTACACCTTC
>NA|TRBV30|TRBD1|TRBJ2-7
CAWSGWDRAYEQYF
TGTGCCTGGAGCGGGTGGGACAGAGCCTACGAGCAGTACTTC
>NA|TRBV5-1|NA|TRBJ2-1
CASSLQQASSYNEQFF
TGCGCCAGCAGCTTACAACAGGCGAGCTCCTACAATGAGCAGTTCTTC
>NA|TRBV5-8|NA|TRBJ1-2
CASSLLHSNYGYTF
TGTGCCAGCAGCCTACTTCACAGCAACTATGGCTACACCTTC
>NA|TRBV7-9|TRBD2|TRBJ2-5
CASSSRTSESETQYF
TGTGCCAGCAGCTCAAGGACTAGCGAATCAGAGACCCAGTACTTC
>NA|TRBV12-1|NA|TRBJ2-2
CASSFGLAETGELFF
TGTGCCAGCAGCTTTGGGCTAGCGGAAACCGGGGAGCTGTTTTTT
>NA|TRBV6-8|TRBD1|TRBJ2-1
CASSLNLGTVNNEQFF
TGTGCCAGCAGCTTAAACTTAGGGACAGTAAACAATGAGCAGTTCTTC
>NA|TRBV28|TRBD2|TRBJ2-7
CASSLYSGTRLGEQYF
TGTGCCAGCAGTTTATATAGCGGGACTAGACTAGGAGAGCAGTACTTC
>NA|TRBV5-1|NA|TRBJ2-7
CASSPTGGASRAQQYF
TGCGCCAGCAGCCCAACCGGAGGGGCATCCAGAGCCCAGCAGTACTTC
>once|TRBV15|NA|TRBJ2-1
CATSTSLYNEQFF
TGTGCCACCAGCACTTCGTTATACAATGAGCAGTTCTTC
>NA|TRBV5-6|TRBD1|TRBJ1-1
CASSWGTGQTEAFF
TGTGCCAGCAGCTGGGGGACAGGGCAAACTGAAGCTTTCTTT
>NA|TRBV30|TRBD2|TRBJ2-3
CASHGKRGTDTQYF
TGTGCCTCCCACGGAAAGCGGGGGACAGATACGCAGTATTTT
>NA|TRBV6-1|NA|TRBJ1-1
CASGTQVNTEAFF
TGTGCCAGCGGTACCCAGGTGAACACTGAAGCTTTCTTT
>NA|TRBV7-2|NA|TRBJ2-3
CASGAADTQYF
TGTGCCAGTGGGGCCGCAGATACGCAGTATTTT
>NA|TRBV2|NA|TRBJ1-1
CASSEKGLRAFF
TGTGCCAGCAGCGAAAAAGGACTTAGGGCTTTCTTT
>NA|TRBV28|NA|TRBJ1-2
CASTPPDRRIYGYTF
TGTGCCAGCACCCCCCCAGACAGGCGCATCTATGGCTACACCTTC
>NA|TRBV2|TRBD2|TRBJ2-2
CASSPGIAGVTGELFF
TGTGCCAGCAGTCCCGGGATAGCGGGAGTAACCGGGGAGCTGTTTTTT
>NA|TRBV30|TRBD1|TRBJ2-7
CAWRRPGQGVSYEQYF
TGTGCCTGGAGGCGTCCAGGACAGGGGGTGTCCTACGAGCAGTACTTC
>once|TRBV11-3|TRBD2|TRBJ2-1
CASSPIGTTNYNEQFF
TGTGCCAGCAGCCCAATAGGGACTACCAACTACAATGAGCAGTTCTTC
>NA|TRBV19|TRBD2|TRBJ2-1
CASSQEGGHEQFF
TGTGCCAGTAGTCAGGAGGGAGGGCATGAGCAGTTCTTC
>NA|TRBV9|NA|TRBJ1-1
CASGGSRVTEAFF
TGTGCCAGCGGAGGGTCCCGTGTCACTGAAGCTTTCTTT
>NA|TRBV6-1|NA|TRBJ1-4
CASSALGGRGTTNEKLFF
TGTGCCAGCAGTGCCTTGGGAGGACGGGGTACAACTAATGAAAAACTGTTTTTT
>NA|TRBV18|NA|TRBJ2-6
CASSPPMGPGANVLTF
TGTGCCAGCTCACCACCGATGGGGCCTGGGGCCAACGTCCTGACTTTC
>NA|TRBV2|TRBD2|TRBJ2-7
CASQEGRGGFEQYF
TGTGCCTCACAGGAAGGACGGGGGGGTTTCGAGCAGTACTTC
>once|TRBV6-7|NA|TRBJ1-2
CASNQTASHGGYTF
TGTGCCAGCAACCAGACAGCATCTCACGGGGGCTACACCTTC
>NA|TRBV10-3|NA|TRBJ1-2
CAISGGLIQGTLSGYTF
TGTGCCATCAGTGGAGGCCTGATACAGGGCACGTTAAGTGGCTACACCTTC
>NA|TRBV7-9|NA|TRBJ1-4
CASSRPRATNEKLFF
TGTGCCAGCAGCCGCCCCCGAGCAACTAATGAAAAACTGTTTTTT
>once|TRBV29-1|NA|TRBJ1-3
CSVGQGNTIYF
TGCAGCGTTGGACAGGGAAACACCATATATTTT
>NA|TRBV9|TRBD1|TRBJ1-2
CASSVGTGYGYTF
TGTGCCAGCAGCGTAGGGACAGGATATGGCTACACCTTC
>NA|TRBV7-2|NA|TRBJ2-1
CASSLEYSSYNEQFF
TGTGCCAGCAGCTTAGAATACAGCTCCTACAATGAGCAGTTCTTC
>few|TRBV6-6|NA|TRBJ2-7
CASSYARVNEQYF
TGTGCCAGCAGTTACGCCAGGGTCAACGAGCAGTACTTC
>NA|TRBV7-6|NA|TRBJ2-7
CASRPRGGDEQYF
TGTGCCAGCAGACCAAGGGGCGGGGACGAGCAGTACTTC
>NA|TRBV11-2|NA|TRBJ2-7
CASSLASGAGWIAYEQYF
TGTGCCAGCAGCTTAGCCTCCGGAGCAGGGTGGATAGCTTACGAGCAGTACTTC
>once|TRBV7-7|TRBD2|TRBJ2-5
CASSLGLADQETQYF
TGTGCCAGCAGCTTAGGCCTAGCGGACCAAGAGACCCAGTACTTC
>NA|TRBV6-1|TRBD2|TRBJ2-1
CASSEAGWGGFGNEQFF
TGTGCCAGCAGTGAAGCGGGTTGGGGGGGATTCGGCAATGAGCAGTTCTTC
>NA|TRBV10-3|TRBD1|TRBJ1-2
CAISGDRDNYGYTF
TGTGCCATCAGTGGGGACAGGGATAACTATGGCTACACCTTC
>NA|TRBV6-6|NA|TRBJ2-1
CASSSRQDYNEQFF
TGTGCCAGCAGTTCAAGACAGGACTACAATGAGCAGTTCTTC
>NA|TRBV6-5|TRBD1|TRBJ2-3
CASSRGRGLYF
TGTGCCAGCAGCCGGGGCAGGGGGCTATATTTT
>NA|TRBV28|TRBD2|TRBJ2-3
CASHFSIAGGRDTQYF
TGTGCCAGCCATTTTAGCATCGCGGGAGGGCGAGATACGCAGTATTTT
>NA|TRBV5-8|NA|TRBJ2-7
CASSLKAGNALGEQYF
TGTGCCAGCAGCTTAAAAGCAGGGAACGCGTTGGGCGAGCAGTACTTC
>NA|TRBV5-1|NA|TRBJ2-2
CASSLEAADTGELFF
TGCGCCAGCAGCTTGGAGGCAGCGGACACCGGGGAGCTGTTTTTT
>NA|TRBV7-6|NA|TRBJ2-7
CASSLASPPPSYEQYF
TGTGCCAGCAGCCTTGCTAGCCCTCCCCCCTCCTACGAGCAGTACTTC
>NA|TRBV7-2|TRBD1|TRBJ2-5
CASSLGIRVWDSKQETQYF
TGTGCCAGCAGCTTAGGGATCAGAGTTTGGGACAGCAAACAAGAGACCCAGTACTTC
>NA|TRBV6-5|TRBD2|TRBJ2-7
CASSRTSGIGHEQYF
TGTGCCAGCAGCCGGACTAGCGGGATAGGGCACGAGCAGTACTTC